Listed below are T cell receptor beta chains from one sample, sequenced in a study of cytomegalovirus exposure and HLA in healthy donors. Assay: immunoSEQ multiplex PCR; the TCRdb copy retains only in-frame clones and omits some. The top ten hold 2.1% of the sample, which has 76,000 or so clones, 94% seen once. The sample consisted of PBMCs. The receptors originated from a woman aged 18 to 35 in good health and CMV-seronegative. The CDR3 runs from the conserved cysteine through the conserved F or W. A D gene is named only where the DNA matches it firmly. Size values are once, few and many counts, or a class for expanded clones, and some rows have none.

j_gene	v_gene	len	abundance	d_gene	CDR3nt	CDR3aa
TRBJ2-6	TRBV4-2	19	-	-	TGTGCCAGCACTTTTTTAGCGGCGACACTCTCCTCTGGGGCCAACGTCCTGACTTTC	CASTFLAATLSSGANVLTF
TRBJ2-1	TRBV18	16	-	TRBD2	TGTGCCAGCTCCCCGAGAGGCGGGGGCTCCTACAATGAGCAGTTCTTC	CASSPRGGGSYNEQFF
TRBJ2-1	TRBV4-3	16	-	-	TGCGCCAGCAGCTCAGACAGGATATTTGCCCATGGCGAGCAGTTCTTC	CASSSDRIFAHGEQFF
TRBJ2-1	TRBV6-5	14	-	TRBD2	TGTGCCAGCACTGGACTAGCGGGATACAATGAGCAGTTCTTC	CASTGLAGYNEQFF
TRBJ1-2	TRBV30	13	-	TRBD1	TGTGCCTGGAGTCCCAGGACAGGGGTTGGCTACACCTTC	CAWSPRTGVGYTF
TRBJ2-7	TRBV7-9	15	-	TRBD1	TGTGCCAGCAGCGCCCGGGACAGGGGCCTTGGGGAGCAGTACTTC	CASSARDRGLGEQYF
TRBJ2-5	TRBV13	17	once	TRBD2	TGTGCCAGCAGCTCCCTACGACTAGCGGGAGGGCCAGAGGCCCAGTACTTC	CASSSLRLAGGPEAQYF
TRBJ2-5	TRBV5-1	13	-	-	TGCGCCAGCAGCCCCTCGGGTCAAGAGACCCAGTACTTC	CASSPSGQETQYF
TRBJ2-7	TRBV7-9	15	-	-	TGTGCCAGCAGCCACAAACTAAGGGGCAGCTACGAGCAGTACTTC	CASSHKLRGSYEQYF
TRBJ2-7	TRBV10-3	14	-	TRBD1	TGTGCCATCAGTCCGGGACAGGGGGGCTACGAGCAGTACTTC	CAISPGQGGYEQYF
TRBJ1-1	TRBV6-5	14	few	TRBD1	TGTGCCAGCGGACGGACAGGGGAGTACACTGAAGCTTTCTTT	CASGRTGEYTEAFF
TRBJ1-2	TRBV29-1	14	-	TRBD1	TGCAGCGCTGCTATACAGGGGCGCAACTATGGCTACACCTTC	CSAAIQGRNYGYTF
TRBJ1-2	TRBV18	13	-	TRBD1	TGTGCCAGCTCACCGGACAGGGAATATGGCTACACCTTC	CASSPDREYGYTF
TRBJ2-3	TRBV2	15	-	TRBD2	TGTGCCAGCAGTGATAAGCGGGAACCGCATTTGGCGCAGTATTTT	CASSDKREPHLAQYF
TRBJ2-1	TRBV6-1	14	-	-	TGTGCCACCAACGACGGGAGCTCCTACAATGAGCAGTTCTTC	CATNDGSSYNEQFF
TRBJ2-3	TRBV2	13	-	-	TGTGCCAGCAGTGGACTAGAAACAGATACGCAGTATTTT	CASSGLETDTQYF
TRBJ2-7	TRBV4-3	14	-	-	TGCGCCAGCAGCCAAGATCTGTACAACAACGAGCAGTACTTC	CASSQDLYNNEQYF
TRBJ2-1	TRBV6-4	17	-	-	TGTGCCAGCAATGCCAGGCCGCCGGTACATTCCTACAATGAGCAGTTCTTC	CASNARPPVHSYNEQFF
TRBJ1-2	TRBV27	14	-	TRBD1	TGTGCCAGCAGGCCCCGGGACAGGGTCTATGGCTACACCTTC	CASRPRDRVYGYTF
TRBJ1-1	TRBV11-2	14	few	-	TGTGCCAGCAGCTTAGGGACAAAGAACACTGAAGCTTTCTTT	CASSLGTKNTEAFF
TRBJ2-7	TRBV28	15	-	TRBD1	TGTGCCAGCAGAACCGGGACAGAGAGCTCCTACGAGCAGTACTTC	CASRTGTESSYEQYF
TRBJ2-7	TRBV4-1	16	-	TRBD1	TGCGCCAGCAGCCAAGAGAGAACAGGGGGCTTCTACGAGCAGTACTTC	CASSQERTGGFYEQYF
TRBJ1-2	TRBV19	14	-	-	TGTGCCAGTACACCGGACAGAGACCCCTATGGCTACACCTTC	CASTPDRDPYGYTF
TRBJ2-7	TRBV28	15	-	TRBD1	TGTGCCAGCAGTTCCCGGGACAGGCTGCTGCTGGGGCAGTACTTC	CASSSRDRLLLGQYF
TRBJ2-5	TRBV2	11	-	TRBD1	TGTGCCAGCAGAGGACAGGGGGCTCCGTACTTC	CASRGQGAPYF
TRBJ2-7	TRBV10-1	13	-	TRBD2	TGCGCCAGCAGCGCTAGCGGGGGGTACGAGCAGTACTTC	CASSASGGYEQYF
TRBJ1-2	TRBV5-3	12	-	-	TGTGCCAGAAGCTTCTCAGGGTATGGCTACACCTTC	CARSFSGYGYTF
TRBJ2-7	TRBV27	15	-	-	TGTGCCAGCAGTTTAGGAGTGGGGGCCTACTACGAGCAGTACTTC	CASSLGVGAYYEQYF
TRBJ1-5	TRBV6-1	14	-	TRBD1	TGTGCCAGCAGTGATGGACAGGCCTATCAGCCCCAGCATTTT	CASSDGQAYQPQHF
TRBJ1-4	TRBV2	15	-	TRBD1	TGTGCCAGCAGTGATTCGACAGGGGTGGGGGAAAAACTGTTTTTT	CASSDSTGVGEKLFF
TRBJ2-1	TRBV10-1	16	-	TRBD1	TGCGCCAGCAGTCCGCTGGACAGGGGAAGAAACAATGAGCAGTTCTTC	CASSPLDRGRNNEQFF
TRBJ2-1	TRBV2	15	-	TRBD2	TGTGCCAGCAGTGAAGGTCTAGCGGGGGGGACGGGGCAGTTCTTC	CASSEGLAGGTGQFF
TRBJ2-5	TRBV28	13	-	-	TGTGCCAGCAGTGTCGCGGATCAAGAGACCCAGTACTTC	CASSVADQETQYF
TRBJ2-3	TRBV7-8	14	-	TRBD2	TGTGCCAGCAGCCTCCGGGGAGGGGCAGATACGCAGTATTTT	CASSLRGGADTQYF
TRBJ2-2	TRBV6-6	16	-	TRBD1	TGTGCCAGCAGTCTAAGTCCGGGACAGGGAGCCGGGGAGCTGTTTTTT	CASSLSPGQGAGELFF
TRBJ1-3	TRBV4-1	17	-	-	TGCGCCAGCAGCCAAGTCCCGGGACTCCTCTCTGGAAACACCATATATTTT	CASSQVPGLLSGNTIYF
TRBJ2-5	TRBV5-1	14	-	-	TGCGCCAGCAGCTTGGTTCTGTACCAAGAGACCCAGTACTTC	CASSLVLYQETQYF
TRBJ1-1	TRBV11-3	13	-	TRBD1	TGTGCCAGCAGCCAGGGGGTGAACACTGAAGCTTTCTTT	CASSQGVNTEAFF
TRBJ2-7	TRBV27	15	-	TRBD2	TGTGCCAGCAGAACTACTAGCGGGGGTCCCTACGAGCAGTACTTC	CASRTTSGGPYEQYF
TRBJ1-5	TRBV6-5	15	-	TRBD1	TGTGCCAGCAGCCCCGGGACAGGGGGCAATCAGCCCCAGCATTTT	CASSPGTGGNQPQHF
TRBJ1-6	TRBV10-3	15	-	TRBD1	TGTGCCATCAGTGAGCGGGACAGCCAAAATTCACCCCTCCACTTT	CAISERDSQNSPLHF
TRBJ2-7	TRBV13	14	-	TRBD1	TGTGCCAGCAGCCCCGGACAGGGGGCTGGCGAGCAGTACTTC	CASSPGQGAGEQYF
TRBJ2-1	TRBV5-8	16	once	TRBD2	TGTGCCAGCAGCTGGATTAGCGGGGGGTCCTACAATGAGCAGTTCTTC	CASSWISGGSYNEQFF
TRBJ1-1	TRBV5-1	12	-	-	TGCGCCAGCAGCCAAGACAGATATGAAGCTTTCTTT	CASSQDRYEAFF
TRBJ2-7	TRBV5-1	14	-	TRBD2	TGCGCCAGCGCGGGGACTAGCGGGGACTACGAGCAGTACTTC	CASAGTSGDYEQYF
TRBJ1-5	TRBV19	16	-	TRBD1	TGTGCCAGTAGTTTACGGACAGGGTCAAGCAATCAGCCCCAGCATTTT	CASSLRTGSSNQPQHF
TRBJ1-5	TRBV15	15	-	TRBD1	TGTGCCACCAGCAGAGACAGGGGGCTTGTTCAGCCCCAGCATTTT	CATSRDRGLVQPQHF
TRBJ2-1	TRBV7-2	13	-	TRBD2	TGTGCCAGCAGCTTACTAGCGGGGATCGAGCAGTTCTTC	CASSLLAGIEQFF
TRBJ2-1	TRBV28	19	-	TRBD2	TGTGCCAGCACCCTAGGGTCTAGCGGGAGGATTGGATCCTACAATGAGCAGTTCTTC	CASTLGSSGRIGSYNEQFF
TRBJ2-7	TRBV7-2	13	-	TRBD1	TGTGCCAGCAGTGAGACAGGGTATAGCGAGCAGTACTTC	CASSETGYSEQYF
TRBJ1-4	TRBV6-6	13	-	-	TGTGCCAGCGCGAGCGGCGGTAATGAAAAACTGTTTTTT	CASASGGNEKLFF
TRBJ1-2	TRBV10-2	14	-	-	TGCGCCAGCAACTCGGGTAATGATAACTATGGCTACACCTTC	CASNSGNDNYGYTF
TRBJ2-3	TRBV5-1	14	-	-	TGCGCCAGCAACCTAGGCAGGGGCACAGATACGCAGTATTTT	CASNLGRGTDTQYF
TRBJ2-1	TRBV4-1	18	-	-	TGCGCCAGCAGCCAAGGCCCGAAGATGGGGGGTCTGCGAGATGAGCAGTTCTTC	CASSQGPKMGGLRDEQFF
TRBJ1-2	TRBV28	16	-	TRBD1	TGTGCCAGCAGCCTGGACCCGGGACAGGACATTTATGGCTACACCTTC	CASSLDPGQDIYGYTF
TRBJ2-7	TRBV4-1	15	-	-	TGCGCCAGCACCGTATTGGCGGGAACAACCTACGAGCAGTACTTC	CASTVLAGTTYEQYF
TRBJ2-5	TRBV19	15	-	TRBD2	TGTGCCAGTAGTACCATCCAGAGCGGGGAAGAGACCCAGTACTTC	CASSTIQSGEETQYF
TRBJ1-2	TRBV2	14	-	TRBD1	TGTGCCAGTAGACAGGGACAGCGAGTCTATGGCTACACCTTC	CASRQGQRVYGYTF
TRBJ2-1	TRBV11-3	15	-	TRBD2	TGTGCCAGCAGCCGTAGCGGGGAGTGGTACAATGAGCAGTTCTTC	CASSRSGEWYNEQFF
TRBJ1-1	TRBV9	13	few	-	TGTGCCAGCAGCGTAGCGGCCGAGGGAGAAGCTTTCTTT	CASSVAAEGEAFF